This TCR beta chain was observed in a study of PD-1 blockade in classical Hodgkin lymphoma. General study findings and limits: Any patient who commenced nivolumab under 1 year after ASCT was excluded. There was a significant rise in CD4+ TCR diversity by C4D1, with no such rise for CD8+. With respect to the repertoire differences, their causes, possibly disease activity or prior therapy, remain undefined.

Generated by immunoSEQ multiplex PCR, the TCRdb table keeps only in-frame clones and is missing some. The sample has a few thousand clones, roughly 83% seen once. This clone appeared a single time. Antigen: not known. Described time point: cycle 4 day 1 (C4D1), after less than 7 weeks of nivolumab. Relapse was seen in all patients after autologous stem cell transplantation, and brentuximab vedotin exposure was variable. Magnetic negative selection of thawed PBMCs was the method by which CD4+ T cells were purified. Material: CD4+ T cells from blood, obtained before the fourth cycle of nivolumab. The TCR was taken from a human donor with classical Hodgkin lymphoma.

The CDR3 DNA is TGTGCCAGCAGTGAAGCACGTAACTATCAGCCCCAGCATTTT. This gives the protein CASSEARNYQPQHF. This chain connects TRBV2 to TRBJ1-5; D gene unclear. V gave up 0 bases and J gave up 5 bases, with 8 bases separating them. This CDR3 has 14 amino acids. The germline CDR1 and CDR2 sequences are SNHLY and FYNNEI.